This TCR beta chain was identified during a study of T cell clonotyping in hematopoietic cell transplantation (dated by TCRdb to the early 2020s). Study-wide context: In the study, around 140 blood samples were gathered from 30 to 40 consecutive transplant recipients and their related donors. Recruitment of patients was conducted between 2015 and January 2017, and follow-up was continued until late 2020 or death.

This clone has a handful of counts. What antigen it recognizes has not been identified. One base away there is no much larger clone; base qualities are not given. The time point label on this specimen signifies: 100 days after allo-HCT. Recipient blood was collected about 28 days before transplant and at days 30, 100 and 180 after transplant. Using Nuclei Lysis Solution, genomic DNA was extracted from unfractionated peripheral blood mononuclear cells that were either fresh or cryopreserved. Results the study describes overall, beyond this receptor: The sample size was limited, and because cells were not sorted, the contributions of CD4 and CD8 repertoires could not be separated. Just a small fraction of recipient repertoires overlapped with donor repertoires, and more than 97% appeared de novo at the given depth. After transplant, TCR diversity in recipients dropped, and pathologically expanded clonotypes climbed progressively between day 30 and day 180. Inverse Simpson Index values from donors and from recipients before transplant predicted broader TCR repertoire diversity after transplant.

With the immunoSEQ assay, which is a bias-controlled multiplex PCR relying on V- and J-specific primers, TCR beta CDR3 regions were amplified from genomic DNA. A second PCR step added a proprietary barcode and Illumina adapter sequences to the CDR3 amplicons. An Illumina MiSeq instrument was used for sequencing of the CDR3 libraries. Processing in the source paper ran as follows. immunoSEQ Analyzer 3.0 was used for export and quality control, with R Bioconductor and Immunarch used for downstream analyses. Only productive rearrangements within the normalized downsampled data set were used in the calculation of repertoire metrics. Pathologically expanded clonotypes were defined as those larger than 5 templates in the normalized cohort. The Inverse Simpson Index served as the measure of repertoire diversity. To capture all clonotypes, CMV-specificity analyses were performed on the non-normalized data set. TCRdb re-hosts the immuneACCESS table, in-frame sequences only. Its copies lack some clones; in the studies checked, an unresolved V gene accounts for under half of them, and the cause for the rest is not known. The V and J calls and clone size come from that table; D and trimming were worked out from the DNA. This sample lists 3,500 to 4,500 clones; roughly two thirds were detected once. 6.5% to 10% of the sample lies in the top ten.

The material sequenced was PBMCs, taken 100 days after allogeneic stem cell transplant. This TCR derives from a male patient between 60 and 69 years old who had an allogeneic stem cell transplant, so the T cells may come from the graft donor. Some clones in this sample may be carry-over from other donors' samples.

CDR3 sequence: CASSGQGAYGYTF. The nucleotide sequence reads TGTGCCAGCAGCGGACAGGGGGCCTACGGCTACACCTTC. The sequence joins TRBV5-6 to TRBJ1-2; TRBD1 aligns with 11 central bases. V is trimmed back by 4 bases and J by 8 bases, and the junction contains 4 bases that no gene match accounts for. For CDR1 and CDR2, the germline V gene lists SGHDT and YYEEEE. The CDR3 has 13 amino acids, counting the end cysteine and phenylalanine. The entry retains the CDR3 DNA only, 39 bases that are in frame from base 1. Extended through the reference TRBV5-6 and TRBJ1-2 proteins, this CDR3 yields the full variable domain: DAGVTQSPTHLIKTRGQQVTLRCSPKSGHDTVSWYQQALGQGPQFIFQYYEEEERQRGNFPDRFSGHQFPNYSSELNVNALLLGDSALYLCASSGQGAYGYTFGSGTRLTVV.